A selection of T cell receptor beta chains follows, all from one sample in a study of T cell responses to AZD1222 COVID-19 vaccine. Measured with immunoSEQ multiplex PCR; TCRdb has only the in-frame clones, and not every one. The sample records around 160,000 clones, 90% to 95% being singletons. The sample was peripheral blood, taken on day 0 of AZD1222 vaccination. These receptors all stem from an adult in good health. Each CDR3 is given with its conserved first and last residue. Fields, in order: J gene, D gene, clone size, V gene, CDR3 DNA, CDR3 protein. The D gene is left open where the match is weak. For some rows the clone size is stated as once, few or many, or as a class when expanded; others skip it.

j_call: TRBJ2-5; d_call: -; clone_size: -; v_call: TRBV2; cdr3_nt: TGTGCCAGCAGTGAAGTTACGGGAGAGACCCAGTACTTC; cdr3_aa: CASSEVTGETQYF
j_call: TRBJ2-1; d_call: -; clone_size: -; v_call: TRBV2; cdr3_nt: TGTGCCAGCAGGGATCCTAACAATGAGCAGTTCTTC; cdr3_aa: CASRDPNNEQFF
j_call: TRBJ1-1; d_call: TRBD1; clone_size: -; v_call: TRBV6-6; cdr3_nt: TGTGCCAGCAGTAGCGAACGGGACAGGGTAACGTATGAAGCTTTCTTT; cdr3_aa: CASSSERDRVTYEAFF
j_call: TRBJ1-1; d_call: TRBD1; clone_size: -; v_call: TRBV5-5; cdr3_nt: TGTGCCAGCAGATCGACAGGGGAGTACACTGAAGCTTTCTTT; cdr3_aa: CASRSTGEYTEAFF
j_call: TRBJ2-5; d_call: TRBD1; clone_size: -; v_call: TRBV6-5; cdr3_nt: TGTGCCAGCACTCGAACAGGGGCCGAAGAGACCCAGTACTTC; cdr3_aa: CASTRTGAEETQYF
j_call: TRBJ2-1; d_call: TRBD2; clone_size: -; v_call: TRBV9; cdr3_nt: TGTGCCAGCAGCGCGGGGGGTAGCCCTACCTACAATGAGCAGTTCTTC; cdr3_aa: CASSAGGSPTYNEQFF
j_call: TRBJ2-5; d_call: -; clone_size: -; v_call: TRBV6-5; cdr3_nt: TGTGCCAGCAGTTTTCTAAGTCAAGAGACCCAGTACTTC; cdr3_aa: CASSFLSQETQYF
j_call: TRBJ1-5; d_call: TRBD1; clone_size: many; v_call: TRBV24-1; cdr3_nt: TGTGCCACCAGTGCCTCCGGGGGACAGGGTAGCAATCAGCCCCAGCATTTT; cdr3_aa: CATSASGGQGSNQPQHF
j_call: TRBJ1-2; d_call: -; clone_size: many; v_call: TRBV3-1/TRBV3-2; cdr3_nt: TGTGCCAGCAGCCAAGACTTTCTGGGGCATTCGCGAGGCTACACCTTC; cdr3_aa: CASSQDFLGHSRGYTF
j_call: TRBJ1-1; d_call: TRBD1; clone_size: -; v_call: TRBV14; cdr3_nt: TGTGCCAGCAGTCCGGACAGGGGTATGTGGACTGAAGCTTTCTTT; cdr3_aa: CASSPDRGMWTEAFF
j_call: TRBJ1-5; d_call: -; clone_size: -; v_call: TRBV5-3; cdr3_nt: TGTGCCAGAAGCCAAAACCCCGTGTGCAATCAGCCCCAGCATTTT; cdr3_aa: CARSQNPVCNQPQHF
j_call: TRBJ2-1; d_call: TRBD1; clone_size: -; v_call: TRBV10-1; cdr3_nt: TGCGCCAGCAGTGAAAAAACAGGGGCGTTTTACAATGAGCAGTTCTTC; cdr3_aa: CASSEKTGAFYNEQFF
j_call: TRBJ2-7; d_call: TRBD1; clone_size: -; v_call: TRBV6-5; cdr3_nt: TGTGCCAGCAGTTACTCCCCAGGGGGAGACTACGAGCAGTACTTC; cdr3_aa: CASSYSPGGDYEQYF
j_call: TRBJ2-2; d_call: TRBD2; clone_size: once; v_call: TRBV9; cdr3_nt: TGTGCCAGCAGCGTAGGACTAGCGGGGCCCACCGGGGAGCTGTTTTTT; cdr3_aa: CASSVGLAGPTGELFF
j_call: TRBJ2-3; d_call: TRBD2; clone_size: -; v_call: TRBV28; cdr3_nt: TGTGCCAGCAGTTTGGGGGGGGATACGCAGTATTTT; cdr3_aa: CASSLGGDTQYF
j_call: TRBJ2-7; d_call: TRBD1; clone_size: -; v_call: TRBV14; cdr3_nt: TGTGCCAGCAGCCTAAGTGGACAGGGGTACTCCTACGAGCAGTACTTC; cdr3_aa: CASSLSGQGYSYEQYF
j_call: TRBJ2-2; d_call: TRBD2; clone_size: -; v_call: TRBV5-1; cdr3_nt: TGCGCCAGCAGCCCAATAGCGGGAGGGACGGCCGGGGAGCTGTTTTTT; cdr3_aa: CASSPIAGGTAGELFF
j_call: TRBJ1-5; d_call: -; clone_size: -; v_call: TRBV5-6; cdr3_nt: TGTGCCAGCAGTCCTGGGGTGGGCAATCAGCCCCAGCATTTT; cdr3_aa: CASSPGVGNQPQHF
j_call: TRBJ1-1; d_call: -; clone_size: -; v_call: TRBV4-1; cdr3_nt: TGCGCCAGCAGCCAAGATCCCAGCCAGGAGACTGAAGCTTTCTTT; cdr3_aa: CASSQDPSQETEAFF
j_call: TRBJ1-6; d_call: -; clone_size: once; v_call: TRBV5-5; cdr3_nt: TGTGCCAGCAGCTCCCGATTGCAGCAGAATTCACCCCTCCACTTT; cdr3_aa: CASSSRLQQNSPLHF
j_call: TRBJ2-6; d_call: TRBD2; clone_size: once; v_call: TRBV10-2; cdr3_nt: TGCGCCAGCAGTGAGTCGACTCACGGGGGGTCTGGGGCCAACGTCCTGACTTTC; cdr3_aa: CASSESTHGGSGANVLTF
j_call: TRBJ1-1; d_call: -; clone_size: once; v_call: TRBV29-1; cdr3_nt: TGCAGCGTCGAGGCGGGGTGGGGGATGAACACTGAAGCTTTCTTT; cdr3_aa: CSVEAGWGMNTEAFF
j_call: TRBJ2-2; d_call: TRBD1; clone_size: -; v_call: TRBV4-2; cdr3_nt: TGTGCCAGCAGCCAAGTTTCAGGACAGGGGTTAGGGGGCGGGGAGCTGTTTTTT; cdr3_aa: CASSQVSGQGLGGGELFF
j_call: TRBJ2-3; d_call: -; clone_size: -; v_call: TRBV7-7; cdr3_nt: TGTGCTAGCAGCCCCGCGTCCGGGTCGAAAGATACGCAGTATTTT; cdr3_aa: CASSPASGSKDTQYF
j_call: TRBJ2-5; d_call: -; clone_size: -; v_call: TRBV7-8; cdr3_nt: TGTGCCAGCAGCACCAAGGGGGGGGAAGAGACCCAGTACTTC; cdr3_aa: CASSTKGGEETQYF
j_call: TRBJ2-7; d_call: -; clone_size: -; v_call: TRBV21-1; cdr3_nt: TGTGCCAGCAGCAAAGGGGGAGGGAGCCACTACGAGCAGTACTTC; cdr3_aa: CASSKGGGSHYEQYF
j_call: TRBJ2-1; d_call: -; clone_size: -; v_call: TRBV7-9; cdr3_nt: TGTGCCAGCAGCTTAGCCATTTCCAGAAACAATGAGCAGTTCTTC; cdr3_aa: CASSLAISRNNEQFF
j_call: TRBJ1-3; d_call: -; clone_size: -; v_call: TRBV5-1; cdr3_nt: TGCGCCAGCAGCGTAGGAGGCAGCCACTCTGGAAACACCATATATTTT; cdr3_aa: CASSVGGSHSGNTIYF
j_call: TRBJ1-2; d_call: -; clone_size: -; v_call: TRBV29-1; cdr3_nt: TGCAGCGTTGAAGGGGTGGTATTCGGCTACACCTTC; cdr3_aa: CSVEGVVFGYTF
j_call: TRBJ2-3; d_call: -; clone_size: -; v_call: TRBV5-4; cdr3_nt: TGTGCCAGCAGCTTCTTGGGGGGGGGCGATACGCAGTATTTT; cdr3_aa: CASSFLGGGDTQYF
j_call: TRBJ2-1; d_call: TRBD2; clone_size: -; v_call: TRBV4-2; cdr3_nt: TGTGCCAGCAGCCAAGAGAGGGCTAGCGGCTACAATGAGCAGTTCTTC; cdr3_aa: CASSQERASGYNEQFF